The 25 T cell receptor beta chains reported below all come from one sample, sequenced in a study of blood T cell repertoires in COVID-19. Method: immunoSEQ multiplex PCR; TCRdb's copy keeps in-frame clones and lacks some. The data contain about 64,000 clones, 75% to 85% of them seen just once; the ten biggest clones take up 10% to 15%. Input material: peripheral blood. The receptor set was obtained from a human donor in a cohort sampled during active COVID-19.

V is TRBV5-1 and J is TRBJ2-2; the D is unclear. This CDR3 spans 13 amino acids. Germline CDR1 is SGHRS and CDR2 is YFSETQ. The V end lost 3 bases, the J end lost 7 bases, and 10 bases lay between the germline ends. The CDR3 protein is CASSSPVVGELFF. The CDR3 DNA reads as TGCGCCAGCAGCTCCCCAGTTGTCGGGGAGCTGTTTTTT.

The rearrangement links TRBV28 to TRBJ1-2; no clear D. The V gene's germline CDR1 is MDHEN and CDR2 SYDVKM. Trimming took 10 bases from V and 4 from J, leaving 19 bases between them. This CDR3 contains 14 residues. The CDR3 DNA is TGTGCCACCCACCTACCCTCGGGAACCTATGGCTACACCTTC. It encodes CATHLPSGTYGYTF.

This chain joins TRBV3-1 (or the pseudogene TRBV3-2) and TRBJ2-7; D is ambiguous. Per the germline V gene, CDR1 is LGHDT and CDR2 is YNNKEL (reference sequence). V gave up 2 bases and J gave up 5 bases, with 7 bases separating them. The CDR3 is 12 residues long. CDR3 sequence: CASSQSVNEQYF. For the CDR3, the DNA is TGTGCCAGCAGCCAATCCGTTAACGAGCAGTACTTC.

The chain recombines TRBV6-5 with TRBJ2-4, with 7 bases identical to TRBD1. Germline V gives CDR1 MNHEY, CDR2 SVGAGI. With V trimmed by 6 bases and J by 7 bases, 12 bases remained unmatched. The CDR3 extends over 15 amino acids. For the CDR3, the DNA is TGTGCCAGCAGAACCCTGGGGGACAGAGGGAACATTCAGTACTTC. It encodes CASRTLGDRGNIQYF.

The chain's CDR3 is CASSQEGQAYNEQFF. The CDR3 DNA is TGTGCCAGCAGCCAAGAGGGACAGGCCTACAATGAGCAGTTCTTC. J is TRBJ2-1 and V is TRBV4-2; 8 nucleotides agree with TRBD1. In germline, CDR1 is LGHNA, CDR2 YNFKEQ. This CDR3 spans 15 amino acids. V lost 0 bases and J lost 2; bases outside the gene matches: 0.

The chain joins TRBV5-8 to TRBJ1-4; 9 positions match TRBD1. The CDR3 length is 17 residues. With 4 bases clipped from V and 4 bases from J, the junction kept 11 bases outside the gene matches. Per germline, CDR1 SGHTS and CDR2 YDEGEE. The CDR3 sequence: CASSQTWGTGYNEKLFF. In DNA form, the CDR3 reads TGTGCCAGCAGCCAGACTTGGGGGACAGGGTATAATGAAAAACTGTTTTTT.

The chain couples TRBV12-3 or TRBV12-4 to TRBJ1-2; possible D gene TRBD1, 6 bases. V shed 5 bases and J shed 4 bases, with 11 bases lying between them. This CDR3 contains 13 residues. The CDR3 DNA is TGTGCCAGCAGTCGGGGGGCAACCTATGGCTACACCTTC. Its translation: CASSRGATYGYTF.

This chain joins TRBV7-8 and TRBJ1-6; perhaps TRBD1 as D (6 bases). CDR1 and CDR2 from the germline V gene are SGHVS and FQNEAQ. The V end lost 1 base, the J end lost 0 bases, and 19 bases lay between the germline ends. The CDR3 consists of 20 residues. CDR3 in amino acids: CASSLGGRGSLSSYNSPLHF. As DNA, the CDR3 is TGTGCCAGCAGCTTAGGTGGCAGGGGCTCCCTGAGCTCCTATAATTCACCCCTCCACTTT.

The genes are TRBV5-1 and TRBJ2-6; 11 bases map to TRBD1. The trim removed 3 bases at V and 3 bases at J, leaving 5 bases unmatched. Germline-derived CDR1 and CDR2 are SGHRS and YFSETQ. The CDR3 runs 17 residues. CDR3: CASSSGQGAGGANVLTF. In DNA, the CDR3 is TGCGCCAGCAGCTCAGGACAGGGGGCAGGTGGGGCCAACGTCCTGACTTTC. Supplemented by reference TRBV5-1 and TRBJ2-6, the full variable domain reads KAGVTQTPRYLIKTRGQQVTLSCSPISGHRSVSWYQQTPGQGLQFLFEYFSETQRNKGNFPGRFSGRQFSNSRSEMNVSTLELGDSALYLCASSSGQGAGGANVLTFGAGSRLTVL.

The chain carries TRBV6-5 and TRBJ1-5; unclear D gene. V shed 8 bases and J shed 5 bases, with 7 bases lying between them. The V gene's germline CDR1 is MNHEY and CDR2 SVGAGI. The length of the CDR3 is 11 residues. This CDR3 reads CASGGDQPQHF. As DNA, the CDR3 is TGTGCCAGCGGCGGAGATCAGCCCCAGCATTTT.

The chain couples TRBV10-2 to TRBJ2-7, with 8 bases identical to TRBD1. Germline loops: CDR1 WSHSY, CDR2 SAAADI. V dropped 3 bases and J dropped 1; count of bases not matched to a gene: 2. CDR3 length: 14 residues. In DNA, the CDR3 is TGCGCCAGCAGTGACAGGGGGCTTTCCTACGAGCAGTACTTC. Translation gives CASSDRGLSYEQYF.

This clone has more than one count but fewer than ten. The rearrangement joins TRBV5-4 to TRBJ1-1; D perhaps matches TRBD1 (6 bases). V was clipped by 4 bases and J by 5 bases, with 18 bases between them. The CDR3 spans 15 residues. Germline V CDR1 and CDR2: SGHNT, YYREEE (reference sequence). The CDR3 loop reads CASSPPGQSGTEAFF. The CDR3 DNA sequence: TGTGCCAGCAGCCCTCCAGGACAGTCGGGGACTGAAGCTTTCTTT.

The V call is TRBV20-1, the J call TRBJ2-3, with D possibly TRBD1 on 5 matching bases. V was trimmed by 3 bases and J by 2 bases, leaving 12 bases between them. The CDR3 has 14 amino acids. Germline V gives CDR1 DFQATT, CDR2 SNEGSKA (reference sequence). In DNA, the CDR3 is TGCAGTGCTAGTCCACAGGTCATCACAGATACGCAGTATTTT. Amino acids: CSASPQVITDTQYF.

The CDR3 region has the DNA TGTGCCATCAGCCCCCAAACACAGAACTATGGCTACACCTTC. It translates to CAISPQTQNYGYTF. The chain employs TRBV10-3 and TRBJ1-2, with D hard to call. The V end was cut by 6 bases, the J end by 2 bases, with 13 bases between. The germline gives CDR1 ENHRY, CDR2 SYGVKD. The CDR3 sequence is 14 residues long.

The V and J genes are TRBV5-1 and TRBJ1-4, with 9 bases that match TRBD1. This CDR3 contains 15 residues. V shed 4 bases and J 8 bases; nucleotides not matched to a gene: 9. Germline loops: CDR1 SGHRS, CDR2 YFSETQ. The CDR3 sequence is CASSGNTGGLEKLFF. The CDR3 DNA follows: TGCGCCAGCAGCGGGAATACAGGGGGCCTAGAAAAACTGTTTTTT.

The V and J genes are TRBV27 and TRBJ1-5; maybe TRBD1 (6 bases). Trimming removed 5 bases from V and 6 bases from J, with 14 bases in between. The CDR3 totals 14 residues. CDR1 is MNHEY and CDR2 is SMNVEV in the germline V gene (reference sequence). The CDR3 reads CASSIRVGGQPQHF. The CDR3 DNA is TGTGCCAGCAGTATAAGGGTAGGGGGTCAGCCCCAGCATTTT.

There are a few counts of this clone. For the CDR3, the DNA is TGTGCCAGCACGACTAGCGGAGGGCCTGGGTACAATGAGCAGTTCTTC. Amino acid sequence: CASTTSGGPGYNEQFF. The genes are TRBV28 and TRBJ2-1, with TRBD2 matching over 9 bases. CDR3 length equals 16 residues. Per the germline V gene, CDR1 is MDHEN and CDR2 is SYDVKM. V was clipped by 7 bases and J by 4 bases; unmatched bases: 11.

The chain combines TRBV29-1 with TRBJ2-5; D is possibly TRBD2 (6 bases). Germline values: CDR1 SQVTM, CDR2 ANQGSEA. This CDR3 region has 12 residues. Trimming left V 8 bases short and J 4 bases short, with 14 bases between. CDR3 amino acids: CSLGGLGETQYF. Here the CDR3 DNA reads TGCAGCTTGGGGGGACTCGGAGAGACCCAGTACTTC. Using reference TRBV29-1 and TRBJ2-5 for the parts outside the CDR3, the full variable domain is SAVISQKPSRDICQRGTSLTIQCQVDSQVTMMFWYRQQPGQSLTLIATANQGSEATYESGFVIDKFPISRPNLTFSTLTVSNMSPEDSSIYLCSLGGLGETQYFGPGTRLLVL.

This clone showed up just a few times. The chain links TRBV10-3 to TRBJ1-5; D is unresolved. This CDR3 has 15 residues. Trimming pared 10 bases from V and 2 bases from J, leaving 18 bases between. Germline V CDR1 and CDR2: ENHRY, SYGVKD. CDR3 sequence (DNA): TGTGCCACCGGCCCGGGGAATGCTGGCAATCAGCCCCAGCATTTT. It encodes CATGPGNAGNQPQHF.

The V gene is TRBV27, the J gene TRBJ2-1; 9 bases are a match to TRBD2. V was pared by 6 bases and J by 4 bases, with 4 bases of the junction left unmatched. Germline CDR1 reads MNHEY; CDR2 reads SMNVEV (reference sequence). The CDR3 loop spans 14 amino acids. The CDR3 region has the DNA TGTGCCAGCAGGAGCGGGGGGACGTACAATGAGCAGTTCTTC. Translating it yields CASRSGGTYNEQFF.

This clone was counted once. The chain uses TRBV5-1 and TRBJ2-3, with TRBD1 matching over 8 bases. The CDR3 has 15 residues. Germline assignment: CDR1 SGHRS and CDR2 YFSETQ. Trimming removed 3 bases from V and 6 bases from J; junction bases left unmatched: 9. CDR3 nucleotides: TGCGCCAGCAGCTCCATGGACAGGGCGGGGGATACGCAGTATTTT. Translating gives CASSSMDRAGDTQYF.

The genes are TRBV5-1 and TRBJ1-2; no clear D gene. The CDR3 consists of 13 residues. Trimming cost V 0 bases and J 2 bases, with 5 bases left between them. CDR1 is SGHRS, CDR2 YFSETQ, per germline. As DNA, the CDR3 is TGCGCCAGCAGCTTGGCGGTAAACTATGGCTACACCTTC. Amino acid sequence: CASSLAVNYGYTF.

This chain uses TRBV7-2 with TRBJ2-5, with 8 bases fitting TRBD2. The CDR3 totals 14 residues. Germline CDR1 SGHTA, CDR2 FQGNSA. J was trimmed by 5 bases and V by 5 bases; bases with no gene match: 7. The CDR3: CASSPRGGRETQYF. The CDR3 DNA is TGTGCCAGCAGCCCACGGGGGGGCCGGGAGACCCAGTACTTC.

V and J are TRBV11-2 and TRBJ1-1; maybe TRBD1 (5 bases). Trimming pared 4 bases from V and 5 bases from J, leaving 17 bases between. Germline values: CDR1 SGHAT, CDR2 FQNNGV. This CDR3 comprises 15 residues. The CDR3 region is CASSSPLQGFTEAFF. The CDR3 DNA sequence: TGTGCCAGCAGCTCCCCCCTCCAGGGATTTACTGAAGCTTTCTTT.

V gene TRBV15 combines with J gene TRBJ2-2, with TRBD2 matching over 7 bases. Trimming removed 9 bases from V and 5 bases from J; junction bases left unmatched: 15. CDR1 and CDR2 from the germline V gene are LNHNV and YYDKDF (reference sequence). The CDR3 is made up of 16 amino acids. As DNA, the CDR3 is TGTGCCACAACAAAGCGGGGCCGGGGGTTGACCGGGGAGCTGTTTTTT. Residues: CATTKRGRGLTGELFF.